Included here is one T cell receptor (beta chain) sequence, with context. The V segment lost 7 bases and the J segment 2 bases; nucleotides outside the gene matches: 7. The CDR3 has 14 residues. Germline lookup yields CDR1 MDHEN and CDR2 SYDVKM. The data belong to a study of cytomegalovirus exposure and HLA in healthy donors. A multiplex PCR was run with 60 Vbeta primers and 13 Jbeta primers. Measured with immunoSEQ multiplex PCR; TCRdb has only the in-frame clones, and not every one. The sample lists 200,000 to 250,000 clones; roughly 80% were seen once. This receptor was taken from a male donor in good health and CMV-seronegative. The sequenced sample consisted of PBMCs. The gene calls are TRBV28 and TRBJ2-7; 8 nucleotides align to TRBD1. The DNA of the CDR3 is TGTGCCAGCACCCCGACAGGGGCAACCTACGAGCAGTACTTC. Its translation: CASTPTGATYEQYF.